The 20 T cell receptor beta chains in this list originate from one sample, sequenced in a study of blood T cell repertoires in COVID-19. TCRdb's table, derived via immunoSEQ multiplex PCR, lists solely in-frame clones and lacks some. Of some 270,000 clones in the sample, around 89% were seen once. Source material: peripheral blood. Every receptor here comes from a woman between 55 and 75 years old with COVID-19, enrolled during active disease.

V usage is TRBV6-6 and J usage is TRBJ1-2; tentative D call: TRBD1 (6 bases). Germline loops: CDR1 MNHNY, CDR2 SVGAGI (reference sequence). Trimming took 7 bases from V and 0 from J, leaving 12 bases between them. This CDR3 comprises 14 residues. CDR3 protein: CASTIQGPNYGYTF. The DNA for the CDR3 is TGTGCCAGCACCATACAGGGACCTAACTATGGCTACACCTTC.

The rearrangement uses TRBV9 and TRBJ2-3; possible D gene TRBD2, 6 bases. Germline values: CDR1 SGDLS, CDR2 YYNGEE. The V end lost 0 bases, the J end lost 4 bases, and 12 bases lay between the germline ends. This CDR3 is built from 15 residues. CDR3 bases: TGTGCCAGCAGCGTAGATGGCCCTAGCGCAGATACGCAGTATTTT. Its translation is CASSVDGPSADTQYF. Full variable domain (rest looked up from reference TRBV9 and TRBJ2-3): DSGVTQTPKHLITATGQRVTLRCSPRSGDLSVYWYQQSLDQGLQFLIQYYNGEERAKGNILERFSAQQFPDLHSELNLSSLELGDSALYFCASSVDGPSADTQYFGPGTRLTVL.

V gene TRBV24-1 combines with J gene TRBJ2-2, with TRBD1 matching 8 bases. The germline gives CDR1 KGHDR, CDR2 SFDVKD. This CDR3 region has 14 residues. V lost 8 bases, J lost 2 bases, and 3 bases stayed unmatched. The CDR3 sequence: CATKGTGNTGELFF. The CDR3 bases are TGTGCCACCAAAGGGACAGGCAACACCGGGGAGCTGTTTTTT.

The V and J genes are TRBV30 and TRBJ1-1; D gene ambiguous. Trimming took off 4 bases at V and 3 bases at J, with 9 bases between the two ends. Germline assignment: CDR1 GTSNPN and CDR2 SVGIG (reference sequence). This CDR3 contains 12 residues. The CDR3 DNA reads as TGTGCCTGGAATGCAGGCCACACTGAAGCTTTCTTT. It specifies CAWNAGHTEAFF.

By share, this clone counts as medium-sized. This rearrangement joins TRBV4-3 to TRBJ2-7; a weak D match, TRBD2 (6 bases). Trimming stripped 0 bases from V and 2 bases from J, with 8 bases between. In germline, CDR1 is LGHNA, CDR2 YSLEER. CDR3 length: 14 amino acids. The CDR3 sequence is CASSQEWGAYEQYF. The CDR3 DNA is TGCGCCAGCAGCCAAGAGTGGGGGGCCTACGAGCAGTACTTC.

The chain couples TRBV19 to TRBJ1-2; D might be TRBD1 (6 bases). The V gene's germline CDR1 is LNHDA and CDR2 SQIVND (reference sequence). This CDR3 has 12 residues. The V gene lost 6 bases and the J gene lost 2 bases, with 7 bases spanning the gap. The CDR3 nucleotides read TGTGCCAGTAGGACAGGCAACTATGGCTACACCTTC. It is translated as CASRTGNYGYTF.

This clone came up once. The J gene is TRBJ1-6, the V gene TRBV25-1, with D perhaps matching TRBD1 (5 bases). Trimming cost V 7 bases and J 4 bases, with 11 bases left between them. This CDR3 contains 14 residues. Germline-derived CDR1 and CDR2 are MGHDK and SYGVNS. The CDR3 reads CASTEGVYNSPLHF. For the CDR3, the DNA is TGTGCCAGCACCGAAGGGGTTTATAATTCACCCCTCCACTTT. The variable domain in full, with the rest retrieved from reference TRBV25-1 and TRBJ1-6, is EADIYQTPRYLVIGTGKKITLECSQTMGHDKMYWYQQDPGMELHLIHYSYGVNSTEKGDLSSESTVSRIRTEHFPLTLESARPSHTSQYLCASTEGVYNSPLHFGNGTRLTVT.

The chain carries TRBV5-8 and TRBJ1-2; D unclear. V was trimmed by 5 bases and J by 8 bases, leaving 25 bases between them. The CDR3 sequence is 16 residues long. From germline, CDR1 is SGHTS and CDR2 YDEGEE. CDR3: CASRNGRTTMVWGYTF. The CDR3 DNA reads TGTGCCAGCAGAAACGGACGGACTACTATGGTCTGGGGCTACACCTTC. The whole variable domain, remainder taken from reference TRBV5-8 and TRBJ1-2, is EAGVTQSPTHLIKTRGQQATLRCSPISGHTSVYWYQQALGLGLQFLLWYDEGEERNRGNFPPRFSGRQFPNYSSELNVNALELEDSALYLCASRNGRTTMVWGYTFGSGTRLTVV.

This CDR3 is CASTPGGGRQAFF. DNA for the CDR3: TGTGCCAGCACCCCCGGGGGGGGGCGTCAAGCTTTCTTT. V gene TRBV12-3 or TRBV12-4 combines with J gene TRBJ1-1, with TRBD1 as a possible D gene (6 bases). CDR3 length: 13 amino acids. With 7 bases removed from V and 9 bases from J, the gap between germline ends came to 18 bases.

In this sample, this clone turned up once. The rearrangement uses TRBV12-5 and TRBJ2-1, with 16 positions matching TRBD2. With 0 bases clipped from V and 9 bases from J, the junction kept 14 bases outside the gene matches. CDR1 is LGHNT and CDR2 is FRNRAP in the germline V gene. This CDR3 has 20 residues. The CDR3 is CASGLVLLSGTSGGVGEQFF. CDR3 DNA: TGTGCTAGTGGTTTGGTACTCTTGTCCGGGACTAGCGGGGGGGTAGGTGAGCAGTTCTTC.

V and J are TRBV7-9 and TRBJ2-1; 7 nucleotides align to TRBD2. J lost 1 base, V lost 5 bases, and 11 bases had no gene match. The CDR3 is 17 amino acids. CDR1 is SEHNR, CDR2 FQNEAQ, per germline (reference sequence). CDR3 amino acids: CASSPIPGGRSYNEQFF. CDR3 bases: TGTGCCAGCAGCCCGATCCCGGGGGGTAGGTCCTACAATGAGCAGTTCTTC.

The chain carries TRBV6-5 and TRBJ2-7, with D hard to call. V was clipped by 6 bases and J by 4 bases, with 10 bases between them. The V gene's germline CDR1 is MNHEY and CDR2 SVGAGI. The CDR3 runs to 12 residues. The DNA of the CDR3 is TGTGCCAGCAGGGCCACGGAGTACGAGCAGTACTTC. Protein: CASRATEYEQYF.

The chain has TRBV6-6 and TRBJ2-1; 8 bases agree with TRBD2. This CDR3 has 16 residues. Germline V gene sequence: CDR1 MNHNY, CDR2 SVGAGI (reference sequence). V lost 2 bases to trimming and J lost 8 bases; unmatched junction nucleotides: 11. The CDR3 here is CASSYPESGGGYEQFF. The CDR3 coding sequence is TGTGCCAGCAGTTACCCGGAAAGCGGGGGAGGGTATGAGCAGTTCTTC.

The chain uses TRBV12-3 or TRBV12-4 and TRBJ1-4; D remains ambiguous. Deletions cut 3 bases from V and 6 bases from J, with 5 bases between. The CDR3 sequence is 12 residues long. Written as DNA, the CDR3 is TGTGCCAGCAGTTTGGCCTATGAAAAACTGTTTTTT. Translating gives CASSLAYEKLFF.

DNA of the CDR3: TGTGCCAGGAGAATACCGGGAGGGGATCAGCCCCAGCATTTT. It yields the protein CARRIPGGDQPQHF. The chain combines TRBV10-3 with TRBJ1-5; possibly TRBD1 for D (5 bases). In germline, CDR1 is ENHRY, CDR2 SYGVKD. The CDR3 has 14 residues. V was clipped by 10 bases and J by 5 bases, with 18 bases between them.

V and J are TRBV6-1 and TRBJ1-6; tentative D call: TRBD1 (5 bases). The germline V gene encodes CDR1 MNHNS and CDR2 SASEGT. This CDR3 comprises 15 residues. Trimming took 3 bases from V and 5 from J, leaving 11 bases between them. CDR3 nucleotide sequence: TGTGCCAGCAGTGAGACAGACAGAGATAATTCACCCCTCCACTTT. This sequence encodes CASSETDRDNSPLHF.

The chain is built from TRBV4-3 and TRBJ1-1; no definite D call. The CDR3 is 13 amino acids. V gave up 0 bases and J gave up 5 bases, with 7 bases separating them. Germline CDR1 LGHNA, CDR2 YSLEER. CDR3 in amino acids: CASSQDHRTEAFF. In DNA, the CDR3 is TGCGCCAGCAGCCAAGATCATCGGACTGAAGCTTTCTTT.

The chain recombines TRBV27 with TRBJ2-7; TRBD2 matches at 7 bases. Germline V gives CDR1 MNHEY, CDR2 SMNVEV (reference sequence). The CDR3 loop spans 13 amino acids. After removal of 4 bases from V and 3 bases from J, the junction contained 3 bases not matched to a gene. CDR3 in DNA: TGTGCCAGCAGTTCCGCGGGGGTCTACGAGCAGTACTTC. Amino acids: CASSSAGVYEQYF.

The chain uses TRBV2 and TRBJ1-1; 7 bases line up with TRBD1. V lost 2 bases to trimming and J lost 1 base; unmatched junction nucleotides: 13. The CDR3 sequence is 18 residues long. CDR1 is SNHLY and CDR2 is FYNNEI in the germline V gene. CDR3 sequence: CASSEYTDRRVTNTEAFF. The DNA for the CDR3 is TGTGCCAGCAGTGAATACACGGACAGGAGGGTGACGAACACTGAAGCTTTCTTT.

This clone was detected once. J is TRBJ1-2 and V is TRBV30, with TRBD1 identical over 7 bases. Germline V gene lookup returns CDR1 GTSNPN and CDR2 SVGIG (reference sequence). This CDR3 is 15 amino acids long. The junction had 16 bases not matched to a gene; V was cut back by 8 bases and J by 4 bases. CDR3 in amino acids: CAGMSAKRTGYGYTF. CDR3 nucleotides: TGTGCCGGCATGTCTGCGAAAAGGACAGGCTATGGCTACACCTTC.